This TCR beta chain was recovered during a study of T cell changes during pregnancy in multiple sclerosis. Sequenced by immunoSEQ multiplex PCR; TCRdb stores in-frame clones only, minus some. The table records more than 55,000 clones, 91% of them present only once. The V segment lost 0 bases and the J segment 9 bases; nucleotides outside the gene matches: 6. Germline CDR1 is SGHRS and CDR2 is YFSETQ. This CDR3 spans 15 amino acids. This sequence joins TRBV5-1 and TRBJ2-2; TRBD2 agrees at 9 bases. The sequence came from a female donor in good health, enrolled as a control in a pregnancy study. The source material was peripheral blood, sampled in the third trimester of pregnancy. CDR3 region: CASSLEVAGARELFF. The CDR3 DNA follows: TGCGCCAGCAGCTTGGAGGTAGCGGGGGCCCGGGAGCTGTTTTTT.